This T cell receptor (beta chain) comes out of a study of blood T cells in healthy people across ages. Whole-study findings and limits: There were more naive CD4+ cells and higher diversity in long-lived donors than in aged donors.

CDR1 KGHSH and CDR2 LQKENI come from the germline V gene. This CDR3 is built from 14 residues. With regard to this clonotype: The antigen remains undetermined.

PCR was performed a second time for 7 to 11 cycles using a sample-barcoded 5' primer and a J-beta primer mix. A single record per CDR3 protein comes from TCRdb applying MiXCR to the 5' RACE reads. The sample yields fewer than 800,000 distinct CDR3 sequences, roughly 21% seen once. The source of this sequence is a man in his 70s in good health. The sequenced material came from blood. The chain recombines TRBV18 with TRBJ2-5, with TRBD2 identical over 7 bases. The closer fit of TRBJ2-1 to the DNA end suggests the J call may be wrong. For the CDR3, the DNA is TGTGCCAGCCAGGACGGGAGGACCTACAATGAGCAGTTCTTC. Protein: CASQDGRTYNEQFF.